The text below deals with one T cell receptor (beta chain). Assay: immunoSEQ multiplex PCR; the TCRdb copy retains only in-frame clones and omits some. The profile shows about 75,000 clones, approximately 88% of them singletons. The data originate from a study of T cell responses to AZD1222 COVID-19 vaccine. V was trimmed by 5 bases and J by 0 bases, leaving 16 bases between them. The CDR3 has 16 residues. Germline V CDR1 and CDR2: MNHEY, SMNVEV (reference sequence). The rearrangement links TRBV27 to TRBJ1-1, with TRBD1 as a possible D gene (5 bases). Sequenced material: peripheral blood, taken 28 days after the second dose of the MenACWY control vaccine. The receptor's source is an adult who received the MenACWY meningococcal vaccine as a control. The CDR3 reads CASSQSGRGVNTEAFF. The CDR3 DNA is TGTGCCAGCAGTCAATCCGGACGGGGCGTGAACACTGAAGCTTTCTTT.